The next 8 T cell receptor beta chains were all read from a single sample in a study of cytomegalovirus exposure and HLA in healthy donors. 60 Vbeta and 13 Jbeta primers were used in PCR. This table comes from immunoSEQ multiplex PCR, and its TCRdb copy is limited to in-frame clones, with some not included. This sample yields about 140,000 clones, of which more than 70% are seen a single time; less than 3% belongs to the top ten. Material for sequencing was PBMCs. These receptors all come from a middle-aged man in good health and CMV-seronegative.

V usage is TRBV29-1 and J usage is TRBJ2-7; tentatively, D is TRBD2 (7 bases). The CDR3 sequence is 12 residues long. Germline-derived CDR1 and CDR2 are SQVTM and ANQGSEA. With 2 bases removed from V and 5 bases from J, the gap between germline ends came to 10 bases. The DNA for the CDR3 is TGCAGCGTTGAATTGGGGGGGCACGAGCAGTACTTC. As protein: CSVELGGHEQYF.

As DNA, the CDR3 is TGTGCCAGCAAGCCGAACACCGGGGAGCTGTTTTTT. It encodes CASKPNTGELFF. The rearrangement links TRBV28 to TRBJ2-2; unclear D gene. Looked up from germline, CDR1 is MDHEN and CDR2 is SYDVKM. Trimming pared 7 bases from V and 0 bases from J, leaving 3 bases between. This CDR3 comprises 12 residues.

The chain is built from TRBV30 and TRBJ2-7; 11 positions agree with TRBD1. Germline V gene sequence: CDR1 GTSNPN, CDR2 SVGIG (reference sequence). V trimming: 0 bases; J trimming: 2 bases; junction bases outside the gene matches: 6. The length of the CDR3 is 16 residues. The CDR3 DNA is TGTGCCTGGAGTGTACGGGGGACAGGGGGACCCTACGAGCAGTACTTC. Its protein product is CAWSVRGTGGPYEQYF.

The chain uses TRBV12-5 and TRBJ2-3, with 8 nucleotides matching TRBD2. V lost 6 bases to trimming and J lost 2 bases; unmatched junction nucleotides: 7. CDR3 length: 15 residues. The V gene's germline CDR1 is LGHNT and CDR2 FRNRAP. The chain's CDR3 is CASGLSGGLTDTQYF. The CDR3 region has the DNA TGTGCTAGTGGCCTCAGCGGGGGCCTCACAGATACGCAGTATTTT.

The chain links TRBV2 to TRBJ1-2, with D possibly TRBD1 on 5 matching bases. CDR1 and CDR2 (germline): SNHLY, FYNNEI. The CDR3 sequence is 13 residues long. Trimming cost V 6 bases and J 3 bases, with 11 bases left between them. CDR3 coding DNA: TGTGCCAGCAGAGAGGACACCTACTATGGCTACACCTTC. This gives the protein CASREDTYYGYTF.

For the CDR3, the DNA is TGCGCCAGCAGGTCCTGGGCCGGGACTAGCAGCCACGAGCAGTACTTC. Translated: CASRSWAGTSSHEQYF. The chain combines TRBV5-1 with TRBJ2-7, with TRBD2 matching 9 bases. Looked up from germline, CDR1 is SGHRS and CDR2 is YFSETQ. This CDR3 contains 16 residues. Trimming cost V 5 bases and J 5 bases; bases outside gene matches: 14.

This chain uses TRBV5-5 with TRBJ1-4; TRBD1 agrees at 8 bases. This CDR3 is 16 amino acids long. Trimming at V came to 2 bases and at J to 7 bases, leaving 10 bases not matched to a gene. CDR1 SGHKS and CDR2 YYEKEE come from the germline V gene (reference sequence). The CDR3 here is CASSFNRGEGSEKLFF. CDR3 coding DNA: TGTGCCAGCAGCTTTAACAGGGGGGAAGGATCTGAAAAACTGTTTTTT.

This chain uses TRBV12-5 with TRBJ2-1; TRBD2 aligns across 8 bases. The CDR3 length is 12 residues. Per germline, CDR1 LGHNT and CDR2 FRNRAP. V trimming: 6 bases; J trimming: 9 bases; junction bases outside the gene matches: 4. CDR3 amino acids: CASGPSGSEQFF. The DNA for the CDR3 is TGTGCTAGTGGGCCCAGCGGGAGTGAGCAGTTCTTC.